The clone carrying this T cell receptor (beta chain) has more than one count but fewer than ten. Its antigen is not identified. These data belong to a study of T cells in localized non-small cell lung cancer. Produced via immunoSEQ multiplex PCR; TCRdb's table is partial and in-frame only. The top ten clones hold approximately 2.5% of a sample with around 20,000 clones, roughly nine tenths of them seen once. Study findings and constraints: Multi-region tumor sequencing was not done, so intratumor heterogeneity could not be excluded. Median roughly 57 top-100 tumor clones were shared with paired adjacent lung.

V lost 0 bases and J lost 1, with 7 bases in between. From germline, CDR1 is LNHNV and CDR2 YYDKDF (reference sequence). The CDR3 covers 16 residues. The TCR sequence derives from a woman aged 35-70 years with stage I lung adenocarcinoma. The gene calls are TRBV15 and TRBJ2-6; D is unresolved. The specimen comprised peripheral blood, sampled before any cancer treatment. CDR3 protein: CATSRDLGSGANVLTF. Here the CDR3 DNA reads TGTGCCACCAGCAGAGATTTAGGTTCTGGGGCCAACGTCCTGACTTTC. Variable domain in full (rest from reference TRBV15 and TRBJ2-6): DAMVIQNPRYQVTQFGKPVTLSCSQTLNHNVMYWYQQKSSQAPKLLFHYYDKDFNNEADTPDNFQSRRPNTSFCFLDIRSPGLGDTAMYLCATSRDLGSGANVLTFGAGSRLTVL.